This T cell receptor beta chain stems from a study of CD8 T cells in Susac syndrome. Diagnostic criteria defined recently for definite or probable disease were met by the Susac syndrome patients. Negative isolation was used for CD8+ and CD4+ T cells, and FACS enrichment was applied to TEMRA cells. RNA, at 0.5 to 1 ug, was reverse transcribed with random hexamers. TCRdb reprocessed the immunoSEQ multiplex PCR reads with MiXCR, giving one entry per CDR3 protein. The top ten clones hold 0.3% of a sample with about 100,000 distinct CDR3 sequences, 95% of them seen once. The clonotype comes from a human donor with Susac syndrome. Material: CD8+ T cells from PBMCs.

The DNA of the CDR3 is TGTGCCAGCAGCCCAACAGGGTGGTCCTATAATTCACCCCTCCACTTT. Residues: CASSPTGWSYNSPLHF. V is TRBV14 and J is TRBJ1-6, with a weak D call TRBD1 (6 bases). The CDR3 has 16 amino acids. Germline assignment: CDR1 SGHDN and CDR2 FVKESK. V dropped 4 bases and J dropped 1 base, with 11 bases sitting between them.